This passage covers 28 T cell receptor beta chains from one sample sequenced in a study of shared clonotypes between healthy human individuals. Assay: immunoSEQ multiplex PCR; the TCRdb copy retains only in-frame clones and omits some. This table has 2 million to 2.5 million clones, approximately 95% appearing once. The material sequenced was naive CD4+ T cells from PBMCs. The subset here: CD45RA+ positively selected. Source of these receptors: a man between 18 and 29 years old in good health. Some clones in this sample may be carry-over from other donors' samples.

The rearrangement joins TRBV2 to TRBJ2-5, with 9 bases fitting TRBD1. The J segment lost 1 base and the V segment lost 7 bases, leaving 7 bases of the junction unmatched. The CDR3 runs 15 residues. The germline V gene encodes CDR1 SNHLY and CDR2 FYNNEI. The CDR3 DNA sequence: TGTGCCAGCACTGACAGGGGGTTCGCCCAAGAGACCCAGTACTTC. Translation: CASTDRGFAQETQYF.

CDR3 bases: TGCGCCAGCAGCTGGGGGACTAGCGGGATCACTGAGCAGTTCTTC. It yields the protein CASSWGTSGITEQFF. The genes are TRBV5-1 and TRBJ2-1; 13 bases line up with TRBD2. The CDR3 length is 15 residues. V lost 3 bases, J lost 9 bases, and 6 bases stayed unmatched. Germline lookup yields CDR1 SGHRS and CDR2 YFSETQ.

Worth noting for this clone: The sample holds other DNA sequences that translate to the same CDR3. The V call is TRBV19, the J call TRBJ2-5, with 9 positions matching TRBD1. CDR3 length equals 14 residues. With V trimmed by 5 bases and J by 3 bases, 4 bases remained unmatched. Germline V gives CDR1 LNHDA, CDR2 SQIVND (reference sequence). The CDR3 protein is CASSSWTGEETQYF. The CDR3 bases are TGTGCCAGTAGTTCCTGGACAGGGGAAGAGACCCAGTACTTC.

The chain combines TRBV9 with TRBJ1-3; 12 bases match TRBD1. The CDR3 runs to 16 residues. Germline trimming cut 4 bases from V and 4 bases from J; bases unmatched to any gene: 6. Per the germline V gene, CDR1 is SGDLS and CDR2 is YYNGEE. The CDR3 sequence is CASSRRDRGPGNTIYF. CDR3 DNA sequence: TGTGCCAGCAGCCGCAGGGACAGGGGGCCCGGAAACACCATATATTTT.

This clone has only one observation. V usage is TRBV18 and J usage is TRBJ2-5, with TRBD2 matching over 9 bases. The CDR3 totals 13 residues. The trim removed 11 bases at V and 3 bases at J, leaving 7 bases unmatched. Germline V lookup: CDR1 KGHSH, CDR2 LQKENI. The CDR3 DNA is TGTGCCGGGTCCTTAGCGGGAGAAGAGACCCAGTACTTC. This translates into CAGSLAGEETQYF. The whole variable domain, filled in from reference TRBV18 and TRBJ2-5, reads NAGVMQNPRHLVRRRGQEARLRCSPMKGHSHVYWYRQLPEEGLKFMVYLQKENIIDESGMPKERFSAEFPKEGPSILRIQQVVRGDSAAYFCAGSLAGEETQYFGPGTRLLVL.

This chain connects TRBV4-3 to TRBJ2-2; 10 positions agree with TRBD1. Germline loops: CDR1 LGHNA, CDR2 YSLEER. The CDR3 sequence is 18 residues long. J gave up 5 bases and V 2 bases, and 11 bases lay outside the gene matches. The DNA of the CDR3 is TGCGCCAGCAGCCAACTGATACCGGGACAGGGGTATACCGGGGAGCTGTTTTTT. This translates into CASSQLIPGQGYTGELFF.

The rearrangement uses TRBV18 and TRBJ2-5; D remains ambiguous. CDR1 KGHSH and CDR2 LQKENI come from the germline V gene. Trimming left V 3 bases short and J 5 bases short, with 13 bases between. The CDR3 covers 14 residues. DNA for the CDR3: TGTGCCAGCTCACCTCGAGTCCCCGAGGAGACCCAGTACTTC. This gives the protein CASSPRVPEETQYF.

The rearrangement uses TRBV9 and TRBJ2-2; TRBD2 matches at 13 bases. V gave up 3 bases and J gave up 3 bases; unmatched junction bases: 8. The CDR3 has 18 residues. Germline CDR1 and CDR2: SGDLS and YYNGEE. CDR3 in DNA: TGTGCCAGCAGCGCGGGACTAGCGGGACCCGGGGACACCGGGGAGCTGTTTTTT. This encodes CASSAGLAGPGDTGELFF.

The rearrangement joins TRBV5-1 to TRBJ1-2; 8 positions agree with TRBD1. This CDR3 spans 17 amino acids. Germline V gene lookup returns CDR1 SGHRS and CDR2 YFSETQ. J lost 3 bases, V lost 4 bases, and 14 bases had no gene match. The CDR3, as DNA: TGCGCCAGCAGCCCTGCCCCCGTGGACAGGGCCGACTATGGCTACACCTTC. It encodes CASSPAPVDRADYGYTF.

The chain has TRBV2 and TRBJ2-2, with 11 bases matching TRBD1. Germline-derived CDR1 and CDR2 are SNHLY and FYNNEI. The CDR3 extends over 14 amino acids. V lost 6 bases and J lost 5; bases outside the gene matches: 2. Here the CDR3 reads CASRWDRGTGELFF. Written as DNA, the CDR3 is TGTGCCAGCAGATGGGACAGGGGGACCGGGGAGCTGTTTTTT.

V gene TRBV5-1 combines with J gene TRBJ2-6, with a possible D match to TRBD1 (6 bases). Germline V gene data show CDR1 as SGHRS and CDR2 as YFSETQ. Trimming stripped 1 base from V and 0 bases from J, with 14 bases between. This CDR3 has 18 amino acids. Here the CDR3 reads CASSLPRTGTSGANVLTF. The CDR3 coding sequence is TGCGCCAGCAGCTTGCCCCGTACAGGGACCTCTGGGGCCAACGTCCTGACTTTC.

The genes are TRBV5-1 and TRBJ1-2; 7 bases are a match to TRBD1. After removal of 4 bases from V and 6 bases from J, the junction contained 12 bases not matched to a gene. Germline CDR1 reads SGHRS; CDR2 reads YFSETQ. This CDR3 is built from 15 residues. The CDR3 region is CASSLPGQVNNGYTF. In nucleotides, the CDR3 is TGCGCCAGCAGCCTCCCCGGACAGGTGAACAATGGCTACACCTTC.

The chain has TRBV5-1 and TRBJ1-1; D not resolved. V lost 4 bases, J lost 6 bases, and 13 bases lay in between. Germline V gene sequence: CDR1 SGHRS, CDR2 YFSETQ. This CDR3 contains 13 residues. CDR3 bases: TGCGCCAGCAGCGCAGCGACAACGGCTGAAGCTTTCTTT. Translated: CASSAATTAEAFF.

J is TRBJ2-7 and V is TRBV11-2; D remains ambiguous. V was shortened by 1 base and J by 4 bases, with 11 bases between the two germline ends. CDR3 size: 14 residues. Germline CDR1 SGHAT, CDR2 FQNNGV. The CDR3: CASSLARRLYEQYF. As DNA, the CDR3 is TGTGCCAGCAGCTTAGCGCGAAGACTGTACGAGCAGTACTTC.

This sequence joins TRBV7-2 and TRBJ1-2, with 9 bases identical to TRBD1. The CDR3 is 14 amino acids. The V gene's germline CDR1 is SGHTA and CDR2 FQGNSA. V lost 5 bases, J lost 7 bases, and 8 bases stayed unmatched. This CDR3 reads CASSRDREPRGYTF. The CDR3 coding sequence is TGTGCCAGCAGCCGGGACAGGGAACCTCGTGGCTACACCTTC. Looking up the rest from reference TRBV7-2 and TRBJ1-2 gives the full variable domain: GAGVSQSPSNKVTEKGKDVELRCDPISGHTALYWYRQSLGQGLEFLIYFQGNSAPDKSGLPSDRFSAERTGGSVSTLTIQRTQQEDSAVYLCASSRDREPRGYTFGSGTRLTVV.

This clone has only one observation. DNA of the CDR3: TGCAGTGCAACACAGGGTTACGAGCAGTACTTC. Its protein product is CSATQGYEQYF. V and J are TRBV20-1 and TRBJ2-7, with D possibly TRBD1 on 6 matching bases. Germline lookup yields CDR1 DFQATT and CDR2 SNEGSKA (reference sequence). The V and J ends lost 6 bases and 4 bases respectively, with 10 bases between them. The CDR3 spans 11 residues.

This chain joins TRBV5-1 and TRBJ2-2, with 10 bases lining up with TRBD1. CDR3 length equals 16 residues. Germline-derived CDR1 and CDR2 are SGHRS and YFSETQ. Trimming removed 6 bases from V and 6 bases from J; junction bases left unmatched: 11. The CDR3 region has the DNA TGCGCCAGCACCTCCTATTCGGGACAGGGGTCCGGGGAGCTGTTTTTT. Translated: CASTSYSGQGSGELFF.

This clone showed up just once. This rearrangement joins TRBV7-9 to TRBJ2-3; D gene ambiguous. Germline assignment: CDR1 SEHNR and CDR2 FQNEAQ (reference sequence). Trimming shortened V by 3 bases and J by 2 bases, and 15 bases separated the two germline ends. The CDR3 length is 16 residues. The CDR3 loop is CASSLYPLYTTDTQYF. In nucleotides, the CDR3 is TGTGCCAGCAGCTTGTATCCTCTCTACACCACAGATACGCAGTATTTT.

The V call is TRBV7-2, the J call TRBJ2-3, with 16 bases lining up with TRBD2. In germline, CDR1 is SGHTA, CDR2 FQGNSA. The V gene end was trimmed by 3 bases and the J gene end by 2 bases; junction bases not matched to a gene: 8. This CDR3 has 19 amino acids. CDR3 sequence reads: CASSFPTGLAGGITDTQYF. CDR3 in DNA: TGTGCCAGCAGCTTCCCGACGGGACTAGCGGGAGGGATCACAGATACGCAGTATTTT.

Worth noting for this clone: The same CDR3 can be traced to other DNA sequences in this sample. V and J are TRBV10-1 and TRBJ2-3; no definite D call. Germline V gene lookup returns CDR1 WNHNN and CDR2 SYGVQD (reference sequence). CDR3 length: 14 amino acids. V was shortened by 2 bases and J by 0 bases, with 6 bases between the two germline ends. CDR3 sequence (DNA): TGCGCCAGCAGTGAGCGGGTTAGCACAGATACGCAGTATTTT. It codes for CASSERVSTDTQYF.

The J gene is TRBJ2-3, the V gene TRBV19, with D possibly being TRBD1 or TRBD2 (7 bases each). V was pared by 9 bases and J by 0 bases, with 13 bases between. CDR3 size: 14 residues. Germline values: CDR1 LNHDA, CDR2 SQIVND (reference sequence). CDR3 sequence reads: CASARGGSTDTQYF. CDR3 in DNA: TGTGCCAGCGCCAGGGGGGGGAGCACAGATACGCAGTATTTT.

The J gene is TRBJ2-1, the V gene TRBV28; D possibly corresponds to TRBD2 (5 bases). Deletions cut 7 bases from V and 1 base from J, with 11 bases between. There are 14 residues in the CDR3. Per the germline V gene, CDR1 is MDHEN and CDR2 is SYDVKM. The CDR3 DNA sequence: TGTGCCAGCAACCCCCCGGGGTCCTACAATGAGCAGTTCTTC. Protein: CASNPPGSYNEQFF.

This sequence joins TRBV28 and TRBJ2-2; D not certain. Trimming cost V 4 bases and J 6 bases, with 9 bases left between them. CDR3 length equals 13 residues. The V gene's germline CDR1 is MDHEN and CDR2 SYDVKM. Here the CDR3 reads CASSSRNAGELFF. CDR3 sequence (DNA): TGTGCCAGCAGTTCCCGGAATGCCGGGGAGCTGTTTTTT.

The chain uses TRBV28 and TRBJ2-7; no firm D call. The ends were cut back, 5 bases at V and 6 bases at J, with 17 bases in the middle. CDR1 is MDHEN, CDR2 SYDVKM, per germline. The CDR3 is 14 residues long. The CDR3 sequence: CASSTGPSSIEQYF. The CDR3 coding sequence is TGTGCCAGCAGTACCGGGCCTAGTTCCATCGAGCAGTACTTC.

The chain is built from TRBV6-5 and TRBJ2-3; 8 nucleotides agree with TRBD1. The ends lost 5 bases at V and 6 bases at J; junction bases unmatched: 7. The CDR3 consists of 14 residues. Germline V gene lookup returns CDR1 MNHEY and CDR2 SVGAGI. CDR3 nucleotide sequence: TGTGCCAGCAGTCTTGACAGGGGTGACGATACGCAGTATTTT. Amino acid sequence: CASSLDRGDDTQYF.

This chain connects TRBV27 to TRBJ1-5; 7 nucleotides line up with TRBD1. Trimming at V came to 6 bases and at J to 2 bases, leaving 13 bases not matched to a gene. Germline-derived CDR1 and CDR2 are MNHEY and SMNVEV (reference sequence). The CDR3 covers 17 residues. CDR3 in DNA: TGTGCCAGCAGGCCCGGGACAGCCACGTCGGGCAATCAGCCCCAGCATTTT. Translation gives CASRPGTATSGNQPQHF.

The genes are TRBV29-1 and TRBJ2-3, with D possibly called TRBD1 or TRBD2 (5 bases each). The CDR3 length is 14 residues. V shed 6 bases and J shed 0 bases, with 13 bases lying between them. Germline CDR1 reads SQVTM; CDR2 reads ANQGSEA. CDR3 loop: CSVTLGASTDTQYF. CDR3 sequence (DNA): TGCAGCGTGACCCTCGGGGCTAGCACAGATACGCAGTATTTT.

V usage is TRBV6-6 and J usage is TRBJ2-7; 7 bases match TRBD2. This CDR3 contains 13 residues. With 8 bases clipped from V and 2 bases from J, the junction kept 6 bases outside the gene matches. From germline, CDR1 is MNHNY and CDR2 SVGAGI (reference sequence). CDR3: CASGGGFTYEQYF. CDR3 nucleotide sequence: TGTGCCAGCGGGGGAGGGTTCACCTACGAGCAGTACTTC.